Reported below is one T cell receptor beta chain. This clone showed up just a few times. Its binding antigen is unknown. No per-base quality is available; no much larger clone lies one base away. This entry belongs to a study of blood T cell repertoires in COVID-19 (dated by TCRdb to 2018 to 2021). Background for the entire study: The collaborator samples originated in the United States, Italy and Spain and spanned the acute and convalescent phases of COVID-19. The prospective study material was composed of cDNA or gDNA derived from T cells, B-cell-depleted T cells, or PBMCs. Deeply sampled blood TCRbeta repertoires from subjects exposed to, actively infected with, or recovered from COVID-19 were included in the dataset. The repertoires were made available in a free public database intended to serve as a resource for research on the immune response to SARS-CoV-2. The samples were drawn from two sources: the first 160 participants of the ongoing ImmuneRACE study, and 1,000 to 1,500 subjects contributed by 6 global collaborators. A de-identified subject ID, COVID-19 status, age in years and sex were almost always included in the sample metadata. Where available, HLA class I and class II types were taken from metadata supplied by the sample provider and were not determined by assay-based typing.

General study outcomes and caveats: Clinical and demographic metadata were provided uncurated, with the amount varying by source and participant.

TCRbeta CDR3 regions were amplified from genomic DNA using the immunoSEQ Assay, a bias-controlled multiplex PCR. On the study's bioinformatics: The number of nucleated cells in each sample was estimated from the amplification of reference gene primers within the assay. To quantify the absolute abundance of each unique TCRbeta CDR3 rearrangement, sequence reads were collapsed and filtered. For each sample, productive Simpson clonality was calculated as the square root of Simpson's diversity index over productive rearrangements. Not all clones reach the TCRdb copy of this immuneACCESS table, which keeps in-frame sequences only. Checked studies attribute under half of the gap to unresolved V genes and leave the rest unexplained. V and J calls and clone size follow that table, whereas D and trimming were derived from the DNA. This sample gives some 200,000 clones in total; about four fifths of them show up just once. The top ten constitute roughly 1.3% of the sample.

Deletion took 1 base off V and 14 bases off J, with a span of 12 bases between the germline ends. The germline V gene (reference sequence) specifies LGHDT as CDR1 and YNNKEL as CDR2. The CDR3 goes from the cysteine to the phenylalanine over 12 residues. Only CDR3 DNA remains: 36 bases, in frame from the first base. Participants in the prospective study were enrolled through a virtual design, were aged about 18 to 90 years, and lived in 24 United States geographic areas. To assign participants to cohorts, the prospective study relied on clinical history that participants themselves reported in a screening survey and a study questionnaire. Mobile phlebotomists in the prospective study collected whole blood, serum and a nasopharyngeal or oropharyngeal swab from every participant. Participants in the prospective study had the option to provide additional blood draws and questionnaires over an approximately two-month period. Before DNA extraction, blood samples from the prospective study were shipped at room temperature or frozen.

The sample taken for sequencing was PBMCs or T cells enriched from blood (not recorded which). The chain couples TRBV3-1 (or the pseudogene TRBV3-2) to TRBJ1-5, with an unclear D gene assignment. The receptor's source is a woman between 40 and 55 years old with acute COVID-19. The CDR3 protein sequence reads: CASSQGGSQKHF. The DNA sequence reads TGTGCCAGCAGCCAAGGAGGTAGTCAGAAGCATTTT.